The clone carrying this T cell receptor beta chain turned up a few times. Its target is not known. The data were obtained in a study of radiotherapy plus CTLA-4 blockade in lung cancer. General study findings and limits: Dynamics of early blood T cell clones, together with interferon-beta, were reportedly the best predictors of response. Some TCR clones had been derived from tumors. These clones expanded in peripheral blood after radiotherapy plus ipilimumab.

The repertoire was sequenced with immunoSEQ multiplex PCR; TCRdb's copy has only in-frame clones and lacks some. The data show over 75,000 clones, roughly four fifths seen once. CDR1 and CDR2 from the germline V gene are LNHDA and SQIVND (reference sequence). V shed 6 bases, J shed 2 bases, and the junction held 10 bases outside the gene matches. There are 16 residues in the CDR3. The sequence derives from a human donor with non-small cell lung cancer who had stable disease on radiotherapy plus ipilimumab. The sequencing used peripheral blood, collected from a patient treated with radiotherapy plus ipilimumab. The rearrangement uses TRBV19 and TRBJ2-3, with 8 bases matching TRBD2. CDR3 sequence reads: CASRVNQRGTTDTQYF. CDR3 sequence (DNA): TGTGCCAGTAGGGTCAACCAGCGGGGGACCACAGATACGCAGTATTTT. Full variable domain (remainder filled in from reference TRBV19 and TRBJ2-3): DGGITQSPKYLFRKEGQNVTLSCEQNLNHDAMYWYRQDPGQGLRLIYYSQIVNDFQKGDIAEGYSVSREKKESFPLTVTSAQKNPTAFYLCASRVNQRGTTDTQYFGPGTRLTVL.